The 31 T cell receptor beta chains below come from one sample, sequenced in a study of glioma-infiltrating T cells. Amplification of TCR alpha and beta CDR3 regions from RNA used iRepertoire nested multiplex PCR. TCRdb called the multiplex PCR reads again in MiXCR, with one record for every CDR3 protein. The sample holds about 200,000 distinct CDR3 sequences; about 32% are singletons and the top ten take 20% to 25%. Sequencing was carried out using glioma tissue, nonneoplastic brain tissue, or PBMCs (not recorded which). These receptors were taken from a human donor with low-grade glioma or glioblastoma, undergoing nonglioma brain surgery, or in good health (not recorded which).

The genes are TRBV18 and TRBJ2-1; 8 nucleotides align to TRBD2. CDR1 is KGHSH, CDR2 LQKENI, per germline. V gave up 5 bases and J gave up 7 bases; unmatched junction bases: 10. The CDR3 loop spans 15 amino acids. The CDR3 sequence is CASSVIAGSYNEQFF. As DNA, the CDR3 is TGTGCCAGCTCAGTCATAGCGGGAAGTTATAATGAGCAGTTCTTC.

This chain uses TRBV5-1 with TRBJ2-2; D is ambiguous. This CDR3 region has 14 residues. CDR1 is SGHRS and CDR2 is YFSETQ in the germline V gene. V lost 0 bases to trimming and J lost 9 bases, with 12 bases between them. The CDR3 here is CASSLDSARRELFF. CDR3 in DNA: TGCGCCAGCAGCTTGGACAGCGCGCGCCGGGAGCTGTTTTTT.

This clonotype was observed at least ten times. The chain links TRBV5-1 to TRBJ2-3; D gene unclear. Deletions cut 1 base from V and 6 bases from J, with 6 bases between. Germline-derived CDR1 and CDR2 are SGHRS and YFSETQ. The CDR3 covers 12 residues. CDR3 sequence (DNA): TGCGCCAGCAGCTTGTTGATGGATACGCAGTATTTT. It yields the protein CASSLLMDTQYF.

This clonotype has a count of ten or more. The J gene is TRBJ1-5, the V gene TRBV6-2 or TRBV6-3, with a tentative D call TRBD1 (5 bases). Germline assignment: CDR1 MNHEY and CDR2 SVGEGT. The CDR3 loop spans 13 amino acids. Trimming cost V 0 bases and J 5 bases, with 5 bases left between them. CDR3 DNA sequence: TGTGCCAGCAGTTACTCGGGGGATCAGCCCCAGCATTTT. Translated, it gives CASSYSGDQPQHF.

The chain has TRBV6-1 and TRBJ2-7, with 9 bases aligning to TRBD1. The CDR3 runs 16 residues. V gave up 4 bases and J gave up 5 bases; unmatched junction bases: 12. CDR1 and CDR2 from the germline V gene are MNHNS and SASEGT. This CDR3 reads CASSAYPGQGGNEQYF. CDR3 coding DNA: TGTGCCAGCAGTGCCTACCCGGGACAGGGAGGCAACGAGCAGTACTTC.

The rearrangement links TRBV19 to TRBJ2-7; 8 nucleotides agree with TRBD2. The CDR3 extends over 14 amino acids. Germline lookup yields CDR1 LNHDA and CDR2 SQIVND (reference sequence). Trimming took 4 bases from V and 2 from J; bases not matched to a gene: 4. CDR3: CASSSTSGAYEQYF. The DNA for the CDR3 is TGTGCCAGTAGTAGTACTAGCGGAGCCTACGAGCAGTACTTC.

In the case of this clonotype: Since a much larger clone is just one base distant, this may be a read error. The V call is TRBV3-1, the J call TRBJ1-3; D not certain. Looked up from germline, CDR1 is LGHDT and CDR2 is YNNKEL (reference sequence). This CDR3 contains 12 residues. The CDR3 region is CTSSQAGNTIYF. CDR3 DNA sequence: TGTACCAGCAGCCAAGCTGGAAACACCATATATTTT.

This clonotype was observed many times. The genes are TRBV15 and TRBJ2-1, with TRBD1 matching over 8 bases. The germline CDR1 and CDR2 sequences are LNHNV and YYDKDF (reference sequence). Losses at the gene ends were 4 bases for V and 6 bases for J; bases not matched to a gene: 2. The CDR3 spans 13 residues. Here the CDR3 DNA reads TGTGCCACCAGCACCGGGACAGGCAATGAGCAGTTCTTC. Its protein product is CATSTGTGNEQFF.

In regard to this clonotype: Just one base apart from a much larger clone, this may be a read error. The V and J genes are TRBV7-2 and TRBJ2-7, with unresolved D. Germline lookup yields CDR1 SGHTA and CDR2 FQGNSA. The V end was cut by 5 bases, the J end by 5 bases, with 19 bases between. This CDR3 contains 15 residues. The CDR3 reads CASSPRPHGVNEQYF. The DNA of the CDR3 is TGTGCCAGCAGCCCCCGCCCGCACGGAGTCAACGAGCAGTACTTC.

This clonotype appeared many times. The DNA of the CDR3 is TGTGCCAGCAGCCCTTTAGGCGCCGGCTCCTACGAGCAGTACTTC. This codes for CASSPLGAGSYEQYF. V gene TRBV28 combines with J gene TRBJ2-7; unclear D gene. V was shortened by 6 bases and J by 0 bases, with 15 bases between the two germline ends. Germline V gene data show CDR1 as MDHEN and CDR2 as SYDVKM. This CDR3 spans 15 amino acids.

The sample holds many counts of this clonotype. V usage is TRBV7-2 and J usage is TRBJ2-5; 8 positions agree with TRBD1. Germline V gene sequence: CDR1 SGHTA, CDR2 FQGNSA. J gave up 5 bases and V 5 bases, and 7 bases lay outside the gene matches. CDR3 length: 14 amino acids. The CDR3, as DNA: TGTGCCAGCAGCGACTTCAGGGGGCTGGAGACCCAGTACTTC. This encodes CASSDFRGLETQYF.

The rearrangement links TRBV25-1 to TRBJ2-7; 9 bases match TRBD2. The germline CDR1 and CDR2 sequences are MGHDK and SYGVNS. The trim removed 0 bases at V and 1 base at J, leaving 10 bases unmatched. This CDR3 has 18 amino acids. The CDR3 DNA sequence: TGTGCCAGCAGTGAATACTCGGGACTAGCCCGAGGGTCCTACGAGCAGTACTTC. Translated, it gives CASSEYSGLARGSYEQYF.

This clonotype was recorded at least ten times. The rearrangement joins TRBV12-3 or TRBV12-4 to TRBJ1-5; TRBD1 might be the D (5 bases). The length of the CDR3 is 16 residues. V was clipped by 0 bases and J by 0 bases, with 9 bases between them. CDR3 in amino acids: CASSLATDYSNQPQHF. CDR3 in DNA: TGTGCCAGCAGTTTAGCGACAGATTATAGCAATCAGCCCCAGCATTTT.

This clonotype has a count of ten or more. The V and J genes are TRBV27 and TRBJ2-1, with D tentatively TRBD2 (6 bases). The V end lost 8 bases, the J end lost 10 bases, and 15 bases lay between the germline ends. The CDR3 sequence is 12 residues long. Germline CDR1 and CDR2: MNHEY and SMNVEV (reference sequence). This chain's CDR3 is CASGTPEGEQFF. The CDR3 coding sequence is TGTGCCAGCGGGACTCCGGAGGGCGAGCAGTTCTTC.

This clonotype has ten or more counts. The V call is TRBV19, the J call TRBJ1-1; D uncertain. The germline V gene encodes CDR1 LNHDA and CDR2 SQIVND (reference sequence). V shed 6 bases and J shed 5 bases, with 13 bases lying between them. This CDR3 is 13 amino acids long. The CDR3 sequence: CASSATRDTEAFF. CDR3 bases: TGTGCCAGTAGCGCCACCCGGGATACTGAAGCTTTCTTT.

V and J are TRBV7-9 and TRBJ1-4; no clear D gene. The CDR3 has 15 amino acids. Germline V gene data show CDR1 as SEHNR and CDR2 as FQNEAQ (reference sequence). Trimming took 5 bases from V and 4 from J, leaving 14 bases between them. The CDR3 sequence is CASSRPGRINEKLFF. CDR3 DNA: TGTGCCAGCAGCCGCCCAGGACGGATTAATGAAAAACTGTTTTTT.

The V gene is TRBV9, the J gene TRBJ2-1; the match to TRBD2 covers 8 bases. From germline, CDR1 is SGDLS and CDR2 YYNGEE. V was clipped by 0 bases and J by 4 bases; unmatched bases: 3. This CDR3 has 15 residues. For the CDR3, the DNA is TGTGCCAGCAGCGTAGATGGGACTAGGTACAATGAGCAGTTCTTC. Translated, it gives CASSVDGTRYNEQFF.

The sample holds many counts of this clonotype. V gene TRBV28 combines with J gene TRBJ1-3; D unresolved. V was pared by 4 bases and J by 7 bases, with 2 bases between. Germline values: CDR1 MDHEN, CDR2 SYDVKM. This CDR3 is 10 amino acids long. The CDR3 coding sequence is TGTGCCAGCAGTTCCAACACCATATATTTT. Amino acids: CASSSNTIYF.

On this clonotype: Given a much more abundant clone one base away, this may be a read error. The rearrangement joins TRBV5-4 to TRBJ1-1, with D unresolved. V lost 4 bases to trimming and J lost 4 bases, with 17 bases between them. CDR3 size: 15 residues. The germline CDR1 and CDR2 sequences are SGHNT and YYREEE (reference sequence). The DNA for the CDR3 is TGTGCCAGCAGCAACCTCGGGGAGGTGGGCACTGAAGCTTTCTTT. Protein product: CASSNLGEVGTEAFF.

This clonotype has at least ten counts. In DNA form, the CDR3 reads TGTGCCAGCAGTCCCACCAGATACTCCCAGACCCAGTACTTC. This sequence encodes CASSPTRYSQTQYF. The chain uses TRBV28 and TRBJ2-5; no definite D call. V was pared by 5 bases and J by 6 bases, with 16 bases between. The CDR3 loop spans 14 amino acids. The V gene's germline CDR1 is MDHEN and CDR2 SYDVKM.

The rearrangement uses TRBV4-1 and TRBJ2-1, with a tentative D call TRBD2 (5 bases). The CDR3 is 16 amino acids. CDR1 is MGHRA and CDR2 is YSYEKL in the germline V gene. V gave up 2 bases and J gave up 1 base, with 12 bases separating them. The CDR3: CASSQLYPGSYNEQFF. CDR3 in DNA: TGCGCCAGCAGCCAACTATACCCGGGGTCCTACAATGAGCAGTTCTTC.

The V call is TRBV18, the J call TRBJ2-7; D perhaps matches TRBD1 (6 bases). Trimming cost V 2 bases and J 5 bases, with 19 bases left between them. The V gene's germline CDR1 is KGHSH and CDR2 LQKENI. The CDR3 contains 16 residues. Here the CDR3 DNA reads TGTGCCAGCTCACCATTTGGCACAGGGTCATCCGACGAGCAGTACTTC. Its translation is CASSPFGTGSSDEQYF.

On this clonotype itself: Possible read error: a much larger clone is one base away. It is likely a read error, because the conserved phenylalanine at the end of the CDR3 is missing. The rearrangement joins TRBV5-1 to TRBJ2-1; maybe TRBD1 (6 bases). Germline assignment: CDR1 SGHRS and CDR2 YFSETQ. The ends were cut back, 3 bases at V and 1 base at J, with 8 bases in the middle. The CDR3 contains 14 residues. The CDR3 DNA reads TGCGCCAGCAGCTACGGACAGTCCTACAATGAGCAGTTCCTC. Its translation is CASSYGQSYNEQFL.

This clonotype showed up just a few times. The V call is TRBV5-6, the J call TRBJ2-1; the D is unclear. Germline CDR1 SGHDT, CDR2 YYEEEE. Deletions cut 0 bases from V and 7 bases from J, with 8 bases between. The CDR3 contains 13 residues. CDR3 DNA sequence: TGTGCCAGCAGCTTGGGACGGATAAATGAGCAGTTCTTC. Protein sequence: CASSLGRINEQFF.

This clonotype was seen repeatedly, ten times or more. The chain joins TRBV7-9 to TRBJ2-7; D gene uncertain. The CDR3 runs 13 residues. Trimming pared 3 bases from V and 3 bases from J, leaving 9 bases between. The germline V gene has CDR1 SEHNR and CDR2 FQNEAQ (reference sequence). CDR3 sequence: CASSFEQFYEQYF. The CDR3 nucleotides are TGTGCCAGCAGCTTCGAACAGTTCTACGAGCAGTACTTC.

V gene TRBV6-9 combines with J gene TRBJ2-5; 9 nucleotides match TRBD2. Looked up from germline, CDR1 is MNHGY and CDR2 is SVAAGI. With V trimmed by 6 bases and J by 5 bases, 4 bases remained unmatched. CDR3 size: 13 residues. The CDR3 nucleotides read TGTGCCAGCAGATTAGCGGGAGTTGAGACCCAGTACTTC. Residues: CASRLAGVETQYF.

This clonotype was observed a handful of times. The chain is built from TRBV29-1 and TRBJ2-1; 8 nucleotides line up with TRBD1. Germline values: CDR1 SQVTM, CDR2 ANQGSEA. The CDR3 covers 16 residues. V was clipped by 6 bases and J by 6 bases; unmatched bases: 16. The CDR3 region is CSVPTTGQGARNEQFF. CDR3 sequence (DNA): TGCAGCGTCCCCACCACGGGGCAGGGGGCGCGCAATGAGCAGTTCTTC.

Note on this clonotype: Possible read error: a much larger clone is one base away. The V gene is TRBV7-2, the J gene TRBJ2-3; 8 bases align to TRBD2. V shed 6 bases, J shed 8 bases, and the junction held 16 bases outside the gene matches. The CDR3 contains 16 residues. Germline-derived CDR1 and CDR2 are SGHTA and FQGNSA. CDR3 bases: TGTGCCAGCAGACCGATCCTAGTAGCGGGATGGGGTACGCAGTATTTT. Translated, it gives CASRPILVAGWGTQYF.

The DNA of the CDR3 is TGTGCCATCAGTCCTCCGTCCCTGGCGGGCGTGCAGTTCTTC. The encoded protein is CAISPPSLAGVQFF. The chain joins TRBV10-3 to TRBJ2-1; D is perhaps TRBD2 (5 bases). CDR3 length equals 14 residues. Between the trimmed V and J ends, which lost 5 bases and 12 bases, there was a span of 20 bases. The germline gives CDR1 ENHRY, CDR2 SYGVKD.

Of note for this clonotype: A much larger clone sits a single nucleotide away, making a read error possible. This chain connects TRBV19 to TRBJ1-3; D is unresolved. This CDR3 comprises 16 residues. Trimming took off 7 bases at V and 3 bases at J, with 19 bases between the two ends. Germline assignment: CDR1 LNHDA and CDR2 SQIVND (reference sequence). For the CDR3, the DNA is TGTGCCAGTAACTACCGCTTCAGCGGACTTGGAAACACCATATATTTT. Translated, it gives CASNYRFSGLGNTIYF.

This clonotype was seen at least ten times. The J gene is TRBJ2-7, the V gene TRBV7-2; D not resolved. This CDR3 comprises 17 residues. Trimming shortened V by 1 base and J by 5 bases, and 21 bases separated the two germline ends. Germline V gene data show CDR1 as SGHTA and CDR2 as FQGNSA. In DNA, the CDR3 is TGTGCCAGCAGCTTAGAACCCTTACCCTCGGTCGTTAACGAGCAGTACTTC. Its translation is CASSLEPLPSVVNEQYF.